This T cell receptor (beta chain) was identified in a study of cytomegalovirus exposure and HLA in healthy donors. In the study overall: Earlier, 90 million to 140 million unique TCR beta sequences were recovered from some 200 million T cells by an analysis.

Primers: 60 Vbeta forward and 13 Jbeta reverse. Method: immunoSEQ multiplex PCR; TCRdb's copy keeps in-frame clones and lacks some. The top ten hold 1.5% to 2% of the sample, which has about 140,000 clones, roughly three quarters seen once. Per germline, CDR1 LNHDA and CDR2 SQIVND (reference sequence). The CDR3 sequence is 12 residues long. V dropped 2 bases and J dropped 3 bases, with 4 bases sitting between them. Sample: PBMCs. This receptor was taken from a woman in her twenties or thirties in good health and CMV-seronegative. This chain uses TRBV19 with TRBJ1-2; D call uncertain. CDR3 DNA: TGTGCCAGTAGTATAACGGACTATGGCTACACCTTC. It encodes CASSITDYGYTF.